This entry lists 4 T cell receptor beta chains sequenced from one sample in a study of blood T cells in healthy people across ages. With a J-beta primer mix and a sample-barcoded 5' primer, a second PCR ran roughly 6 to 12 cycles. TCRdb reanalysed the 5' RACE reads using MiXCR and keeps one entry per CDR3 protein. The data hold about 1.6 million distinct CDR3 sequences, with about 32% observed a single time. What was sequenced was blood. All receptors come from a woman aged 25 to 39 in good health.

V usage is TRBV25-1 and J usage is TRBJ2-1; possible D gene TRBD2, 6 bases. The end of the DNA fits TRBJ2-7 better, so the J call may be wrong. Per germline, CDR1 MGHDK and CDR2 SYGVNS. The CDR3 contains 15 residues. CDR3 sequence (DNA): TGTGCCAGCAGTGAGCTCGGGACTTTGTACAATGAGCAGTACTTC. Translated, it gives CASSELGTLYNEQYF.

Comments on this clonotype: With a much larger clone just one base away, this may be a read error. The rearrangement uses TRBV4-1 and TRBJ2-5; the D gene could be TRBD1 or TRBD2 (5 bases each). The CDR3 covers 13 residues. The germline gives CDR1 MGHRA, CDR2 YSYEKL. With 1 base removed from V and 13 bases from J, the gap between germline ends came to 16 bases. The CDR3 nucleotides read TGCGCCAGCAGCCAAGTTGAGGGGTACGAGCGGTACTTC. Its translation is CASSQVEGYERYF.

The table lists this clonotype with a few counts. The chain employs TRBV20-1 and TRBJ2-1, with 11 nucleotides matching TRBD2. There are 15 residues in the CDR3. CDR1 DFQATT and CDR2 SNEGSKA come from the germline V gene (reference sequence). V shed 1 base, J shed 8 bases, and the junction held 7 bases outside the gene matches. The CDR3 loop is CSARAIAGGLDEQFF. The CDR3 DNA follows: TGCAGTGCTAGAGCTATAGCGGGAGGGCTGGATGAGCAGTTCTTC.

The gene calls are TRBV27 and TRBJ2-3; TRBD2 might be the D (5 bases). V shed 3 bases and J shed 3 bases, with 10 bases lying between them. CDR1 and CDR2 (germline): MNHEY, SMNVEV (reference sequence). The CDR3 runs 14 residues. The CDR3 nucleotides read TGTGCCAGCAGTTTCGAGCGGAAGACAGATACGCAGTATTTT. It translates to CASSFERKTDTQYF.